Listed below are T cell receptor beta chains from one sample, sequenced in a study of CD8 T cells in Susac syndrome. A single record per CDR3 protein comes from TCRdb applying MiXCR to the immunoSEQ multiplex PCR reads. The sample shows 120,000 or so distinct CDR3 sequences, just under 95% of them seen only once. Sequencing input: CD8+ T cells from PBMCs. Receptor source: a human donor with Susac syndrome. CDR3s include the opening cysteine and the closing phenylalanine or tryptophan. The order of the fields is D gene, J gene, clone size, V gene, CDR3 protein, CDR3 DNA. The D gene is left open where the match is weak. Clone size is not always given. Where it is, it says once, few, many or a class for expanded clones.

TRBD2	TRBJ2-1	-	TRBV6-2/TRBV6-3	CASSRGLAYNEQFF	TGTGCCAGCAGCAGGGGACTAGCGTACAATGAGCAGTTCTTC
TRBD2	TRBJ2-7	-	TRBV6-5	CASSSSSGNRREQYF	TGTGCCAGCAGTTCTTCTAGCGGGAATCGCCGCGAGCAGTACTTC
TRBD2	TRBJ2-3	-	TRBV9	CASSVPTSGVGTDTQYF	TGTGCCAGCAGCGTACCCACTAGCGGGGTTGGCACAGATACGCAGTATTTT
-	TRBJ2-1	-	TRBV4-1	CASSQEGSYNEQFF	TGCGCCAGCAGCCAAGAGGGCTCCTACAATGAGCAGTTCTTC
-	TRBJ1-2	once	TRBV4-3	CASSQAENRDADGYTF	TGCGCCAGCAGCCAGGCCGAAAACCGGGACGCTGACGGCTACACCTTC
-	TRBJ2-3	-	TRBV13	CASSSHGTDTQYF	TGTGCCAGCAGCTCCCACGGCACAGATACGCAGTATTTT
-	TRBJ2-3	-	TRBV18	CASSLSPASTDTQYF	TGTGCCAGCTCACTCTCCCCAGCTAGCACAGATACGCAGTATTTT
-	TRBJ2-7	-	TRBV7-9	CASSSSGTSPYEQYF	TGTGCCAGCAGCTCAAGTGGGACTTCCCCCTACGAGCAGTACTTC
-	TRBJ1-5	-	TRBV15	CATSPLYSNQPQHF	TGTGCCACCAGCCCTCTTTATAGCAATCAGCCCCAGCATTTT
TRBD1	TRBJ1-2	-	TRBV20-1	CSAFGTGVYGYTF	TGCAGTGCTTTCGGGACAGGAGTGTATGGCTACACCTTC
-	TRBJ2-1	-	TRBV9	CASSPLRERYNEQFF	TGTGCCAGCAGCCCCCTAAGGGAGCGGTACAATGAGCAGTTCTTC
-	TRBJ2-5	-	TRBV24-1	CATSDQRTYQETQYF	TGTGCCACCAGTGACCAGAGGACTTACCAAGAGACCCAGTACTTC
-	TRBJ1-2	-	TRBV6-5	CASSYSGSYGYTF	TGTGCCAGCAGTTACTCTGGGAGCTATGGCTACACCTTC
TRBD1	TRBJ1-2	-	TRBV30	CAWSETGVYGYTF	TGTGCCTGGAGCGAAACAGGGGTCTATGGCTACACCTTC
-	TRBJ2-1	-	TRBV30	CAWSWSSADYEQFF	TGTGCCTGGAGTTGGTCTAGCGCGGATTATGAGCAGTTCTTC
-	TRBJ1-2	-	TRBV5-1	CASSLTEDYGYTF	TGCGCCAGCAGCTTAACAGAGGACTATGGCTACACCTTC
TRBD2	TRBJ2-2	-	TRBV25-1	CASSGVAGAVPGELFF	TGTGCCAGCAGTGGGGTAGCGGGAGCGGTTCCGGGGGAGCTGTTTTTT
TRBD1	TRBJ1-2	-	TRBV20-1	CSARVMDRANYGYTF	TGCAGTGCTAGGGTTATGGACAGGGCTAACTATGGCTACACCTTC